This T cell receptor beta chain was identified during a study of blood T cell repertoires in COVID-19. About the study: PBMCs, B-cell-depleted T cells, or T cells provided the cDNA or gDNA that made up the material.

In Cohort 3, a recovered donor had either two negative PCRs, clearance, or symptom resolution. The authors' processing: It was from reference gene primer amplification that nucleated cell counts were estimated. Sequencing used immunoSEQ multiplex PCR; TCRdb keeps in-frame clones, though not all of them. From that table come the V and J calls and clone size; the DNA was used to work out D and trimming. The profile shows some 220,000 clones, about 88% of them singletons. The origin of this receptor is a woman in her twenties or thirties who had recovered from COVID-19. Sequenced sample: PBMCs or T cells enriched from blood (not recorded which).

The CDR3 is CASSLPGGTNNSPLHF. CDR3 coding DNA: TGTGCCAGCAGCTTGCCGGGGGGGACAAATAATTCACCCCTCCACTTT. This sequence joins TRBV5-4 and TRBJ1-6; possibly TRBD1 for D (6 bases). The V end was cut by 1 base, the J end by 5 bases, with 13 bases between. This CDR3 comprises 16 residues. The germline CDR1 and CDR2 sequences are SGHNT and YYREEE (reference sequence).